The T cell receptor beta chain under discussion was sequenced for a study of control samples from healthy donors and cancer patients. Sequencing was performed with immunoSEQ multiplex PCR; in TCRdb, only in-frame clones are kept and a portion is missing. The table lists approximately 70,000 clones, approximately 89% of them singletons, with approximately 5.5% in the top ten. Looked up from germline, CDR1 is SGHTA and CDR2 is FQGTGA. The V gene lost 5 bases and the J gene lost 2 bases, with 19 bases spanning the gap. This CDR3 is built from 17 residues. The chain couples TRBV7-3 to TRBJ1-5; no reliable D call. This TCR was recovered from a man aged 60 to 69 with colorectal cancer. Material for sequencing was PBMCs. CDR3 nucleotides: TGTGCCAGCAGCACGTGGTGTGAAGCACGTTGCAATCAGCCCCAGCATTTT. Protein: CASSTWCEARCNQPQHF.